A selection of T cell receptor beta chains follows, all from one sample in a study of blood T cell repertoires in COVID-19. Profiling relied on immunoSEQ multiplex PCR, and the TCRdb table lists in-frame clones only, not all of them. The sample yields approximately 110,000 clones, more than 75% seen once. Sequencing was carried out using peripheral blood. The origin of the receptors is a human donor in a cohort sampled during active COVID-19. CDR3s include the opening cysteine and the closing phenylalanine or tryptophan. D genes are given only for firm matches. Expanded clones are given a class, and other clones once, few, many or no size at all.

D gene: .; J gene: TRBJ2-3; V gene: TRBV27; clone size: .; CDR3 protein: CASSSHREGDTQYF; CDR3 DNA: TGTGCCAGCAGTTCTCACAGGGAGGGAGATACGCAGTATTTT
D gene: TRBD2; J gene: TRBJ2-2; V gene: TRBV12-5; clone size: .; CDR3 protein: CASGLGLANTGELFF; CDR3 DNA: TGTGCTAGTGGTTTGGGACTAGCTAACACCGGGGAGCTGTTTTTT
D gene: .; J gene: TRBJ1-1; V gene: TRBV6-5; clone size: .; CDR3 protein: CASRPSGDGTEAFF; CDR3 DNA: TGTGCCAGCAGGCCCTCGGGGGATGGGACTGAAGCTTTCTTT
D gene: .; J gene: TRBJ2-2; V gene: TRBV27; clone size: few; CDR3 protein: CASSPGLRASPTGELFF; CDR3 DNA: TGTGCCAGCAGCCCCGGGCTTCGTGCTAGCCCCACCGGGGAGCTGTTTTTT
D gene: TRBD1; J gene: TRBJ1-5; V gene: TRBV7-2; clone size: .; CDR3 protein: CASSAQGSGNQPQHF; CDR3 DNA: TGTGCCAGCAGCGCACAGGGGAGTGGCAATCAGCCCCAGCATTTT
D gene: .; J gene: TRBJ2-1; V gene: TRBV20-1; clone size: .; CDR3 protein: CSAHRASVQFF; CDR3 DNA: TGCAGTGCCCACCGAGCTAGTGTGCAGTTCTTC
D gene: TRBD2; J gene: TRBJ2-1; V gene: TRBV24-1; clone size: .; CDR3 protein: CATSEPGLAQNEQFF; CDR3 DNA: TGTGCCACCAGTGAACCGGGACTAGCGCAGAATGAGCAGTTCTTC
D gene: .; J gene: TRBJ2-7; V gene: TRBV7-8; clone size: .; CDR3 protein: CASSLVREQYF; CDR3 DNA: TGTGCCAGCAGCTTAGTGCGCGAGCAGTACTTC
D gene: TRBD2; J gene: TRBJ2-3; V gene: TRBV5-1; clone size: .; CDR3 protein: CASSMGGRAWTDTQYF; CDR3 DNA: TGCGCCAGCAGCATGGGAGGGAGGGCCTGGACAGATACGCAGTATTTT
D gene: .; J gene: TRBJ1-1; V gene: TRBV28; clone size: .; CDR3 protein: CASSPGQNTEAFF; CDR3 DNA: TGTGCCAGCAGTCCTGGACAGAACACTGAAGCTTTCTTT
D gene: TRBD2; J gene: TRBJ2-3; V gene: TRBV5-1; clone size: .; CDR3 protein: CASSILAGGRGTDTQYF; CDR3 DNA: TGCGCCAGCAGCATCCTAGCGGGGGGGCGCGGAACAGATACGCAGTATTTT
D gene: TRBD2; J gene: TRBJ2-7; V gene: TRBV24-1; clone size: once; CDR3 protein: CATSESLAGDSPYEQYF; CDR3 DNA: TGTGCCACCAGCGAGTCACTAGCGGGAGATTCACCCTACGAGCAGTACTTC
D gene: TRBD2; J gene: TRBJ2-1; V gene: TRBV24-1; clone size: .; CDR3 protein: CATASREGRGFEYNEQFF; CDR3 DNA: TGTGCCACCGCGTCCAGGGAGGGAAGGGGCTTTGAGTACAATGAGCAGTTCTTC
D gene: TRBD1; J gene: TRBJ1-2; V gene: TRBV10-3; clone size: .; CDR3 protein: CAISAGGRFYGYTF; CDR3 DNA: TGTGCCATCAGTGCAGGGGGTAGATTCTATGGCTACACCTTC
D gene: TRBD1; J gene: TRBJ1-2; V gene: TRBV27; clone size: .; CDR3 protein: CASSQDRVDGYTF; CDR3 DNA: TGTGCCAGCAGCCAGGACAGGGTAGACGGCTACACCTTC
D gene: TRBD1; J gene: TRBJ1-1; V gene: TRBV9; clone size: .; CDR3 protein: CASSVPTGIVTEAFF; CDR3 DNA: TGTGCCAGCAGCGTCCCGACAGGGATAGTCACTGAAGCTTTCTTT
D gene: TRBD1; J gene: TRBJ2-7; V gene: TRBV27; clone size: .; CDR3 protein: CASSVTYGTGDYEQYF; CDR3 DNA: TGTGCCAGCAGTGTAACGTACGGGACAGGGGACTACGAGCAGTACTTC
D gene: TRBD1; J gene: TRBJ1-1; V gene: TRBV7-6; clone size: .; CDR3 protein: CASSSSTGANTEAFF; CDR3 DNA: TGTGCCAGCAGCTCCTCGACAGGGGCCAACACTGAAGCTTTCTTT
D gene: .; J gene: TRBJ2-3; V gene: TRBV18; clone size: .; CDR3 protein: CASSQVNGGDTQYF; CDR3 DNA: TGTGCCAGCTCACAAGTTAACGGGGGAGATACGCAGTATTTT
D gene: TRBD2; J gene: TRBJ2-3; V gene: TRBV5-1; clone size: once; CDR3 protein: CASSLVSGADTQYF; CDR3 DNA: TGCGCCAGCAGCTTGGTGAGCGGGGCGGATACGCAGTATTTT
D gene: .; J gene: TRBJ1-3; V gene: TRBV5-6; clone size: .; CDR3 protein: CASSYGPQAQGSGNTIYF; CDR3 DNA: TGTGCCAGCAGCTACGGCCCACAGGCCCAGGGATCCGGAAACACCATATATTTT
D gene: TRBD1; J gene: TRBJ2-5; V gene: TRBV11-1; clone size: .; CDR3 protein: CASSRRTGMQETQYF; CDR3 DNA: TGTGCCAGCAGCCGACGGACAGGGATGCAAGAGACCCAGTACTTC
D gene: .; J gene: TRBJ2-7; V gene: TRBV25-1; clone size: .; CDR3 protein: CASSDRGTAGGLREQYF; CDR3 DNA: TGTGCCAGCAGTGACAGGGGGACTGCGGGGGGACTGCGTGAGCAGTACTTC
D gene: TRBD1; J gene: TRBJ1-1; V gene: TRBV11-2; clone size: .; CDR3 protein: CASTSGAMAGGAEAFF; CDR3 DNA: TGTGCCAGCACCTCGGGGGCTATGGCAGGGGGCGCTGAAGCTTTCTTT
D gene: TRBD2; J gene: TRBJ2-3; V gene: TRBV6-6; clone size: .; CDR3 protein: CASSSGGRADTQYF; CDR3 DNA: TGTGCCAGCAGTTCAGGCGGGAGGGCAGATACGCAGTATTTT
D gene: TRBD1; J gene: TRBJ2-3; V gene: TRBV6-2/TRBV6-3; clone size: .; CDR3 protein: CASSPDRAGWSTDTQYF; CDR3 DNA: TGTGCCAGCAGCCCCGACAGGGCGGGCTGGAGCACAGATACGCAGTATTTT
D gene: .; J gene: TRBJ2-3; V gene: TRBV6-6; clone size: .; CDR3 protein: CASSYTGKGDTQYF; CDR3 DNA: TGTGCCAGCAGTTATACAGGGAAGGGAGATACGCAGTATTTT
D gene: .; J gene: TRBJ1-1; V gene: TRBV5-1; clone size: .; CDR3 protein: CASSLEGQINTEAFF; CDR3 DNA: TGCGCCAGCAGCTTGGAAGGACAGATAAACACTGAAGCTTTCTTT
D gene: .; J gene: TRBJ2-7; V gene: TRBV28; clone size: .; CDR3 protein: CATERDSGRYEQYF; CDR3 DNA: TGTGCCACCGAACGGGACAGCGGGCGATACGAGCAGTACTTC
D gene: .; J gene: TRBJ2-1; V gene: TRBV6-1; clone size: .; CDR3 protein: CASSDSWGPYNEQFF; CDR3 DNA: TGTGCCAGCAGTGATTCGTGGGGCCCGTACAATGAGCAGTTCTTC
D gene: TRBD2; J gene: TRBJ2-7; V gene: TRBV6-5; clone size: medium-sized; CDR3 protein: CASTKREREVYEQYF; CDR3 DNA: TGTGCCAGCACGAAGAGGGAGCGGGAGGTATACGAGCAGTACTTC
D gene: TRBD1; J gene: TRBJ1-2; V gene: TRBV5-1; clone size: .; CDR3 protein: CASSGTGGSPYGYTF; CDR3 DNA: TGCGCCAGCAGCGGCACAGGGGGCTCCCCCTATGGCTACACCTTC
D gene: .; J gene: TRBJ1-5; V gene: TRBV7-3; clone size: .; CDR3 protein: CASSFDRSGPQHF; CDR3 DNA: TGTGCCAGCAGCTTCGATCGGTCGGGGCCCCAGCATTTT
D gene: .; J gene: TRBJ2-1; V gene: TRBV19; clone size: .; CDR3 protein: CASSIDTGGSYNEQFF; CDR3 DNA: TGTGCCAGTAGTATAGATACAGGCGGCTCCTACAATGAGCAGTTCTTC
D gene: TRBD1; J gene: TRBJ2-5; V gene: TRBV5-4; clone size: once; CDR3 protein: CASSLDRGQETQYF; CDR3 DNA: TGTGCCAGCAGCTTGGACAGGGGCCAAGAGACCCAGTACTTC
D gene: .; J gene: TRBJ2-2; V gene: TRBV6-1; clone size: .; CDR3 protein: CASSEGLAANTGELFF; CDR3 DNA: TGTGCCAGCAGTGAAGGATTAGCGGCCAACACCGGGGAGCTGTTTTTT
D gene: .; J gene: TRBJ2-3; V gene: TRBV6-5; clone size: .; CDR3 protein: CASRLLGGGTDTQYF; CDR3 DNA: TGTGCCAGCAGGCTCTTAGGAGGCGGCACAGATACGCAGTATTTT
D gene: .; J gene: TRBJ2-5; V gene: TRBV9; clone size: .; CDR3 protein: CASSVTPGGETQYF; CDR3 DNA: TGTGCCAGCAGCGTAACTCCGGGCGGGGAGACCCAGTACTTC